The next 32 T cell receptor beta chains were all read from a single sample in a study of tissue T cells after allogeneic stem cell transplantation (dated by TCRdb to 2022 to 2024). The library was obtained by the immunoSEQ multiplex PCR assay. This is the immuneACCESS table as TCRdb keeps it, with only in-frame sequences that have V and J called. A part of the clones is gone; compared with another copy, unresolved V genes explain less than half, and the rest is unexplained. Within this sample are roughly 45,000 clones, with roughly 73% of them counted one time only. The top ten constitute about 0.71% of the sample. The sample consisted of sorted cells pooled from one or two spleens. The receptor set was obtained from a pool of C57BL/6 mice in good health.

Regarding this clone: All gene names here are mouse names. This CDR3 is CASSLSYQDTQYF. CDR3 bases read: TGTGCTAGCAGTTTATCCTACCAAGACACCCAGTAC. The V and J genes are TRBV29 and TRBJ2-5; D is undetermined. The read gets to within 1 residue of the CDR3 end, and the germline J gene fills in the rest. The V end was cut by 0 bases, the J end by 1 base, with 2 bases between. The CDR3 is made up of 13 amino acids. Germline lookup yields CDR1 MSHET and CDR2 SYDVDS. Using reference TRBV29 and TRBJ2-5 for the parts outside the CDR3, the full variable domain is DMKVTQMPRYLIKRMGENVLLECGQDMSHETMYWYRQDPGLGLQLIYISYDVDSNSEGDIPKGYRVSRKKREHFSLILDSAKTNQTSVYFCASSLSYQDTQYFGPGTRLLVL.

This clone was observed a handful of times. The germline and genes are mouse ones. The missing CDR3 end, 1 residue past where the read stops, is filled in from the germline J gene. The chain links TRBV12-1 to TRBJ2-7, with 12 bases aligning to TRBD2. V shed 0 bases, J shed 6 bases, and the junction held 5 bases outside the gene matches. CDR3 size: 15 residues. Germline V lookup: CDR1 SGHSN, CDR2 HYEKVE. CDR3 sequence: CASSLDWGGSSEQYF. The DNA read from the CDR3 is TGTGCCAGCTCTCTCGACTGGGGGGGCAGTAGTGAACAGTAC.

Concerning this clone itself: Gene names and germline refer to mouse. Coverage ceases 1 residue before the CDR3 finishes, and the germline J gene fills in the end. The rearrangement uses TRBV19 and TRBJ1-2; D might be TRBD1 (6 bases). In germline, CDR1 is FNHDT, CDR2 SITEND (reference sequence). The V and J ends lost 3 bases and 4 bases respectively, with 13 bases between them. The CDR3 has 14 amino acids. CDR3 sequence: CASSKQGQGSDYTF. The sequenced CDR3 bases are TGTGCCAGCAGTAAACAGGGTCAAGGCTCCGACTACACC.

Notes on this clone: The listed genes are named as in mouse. The CDR3 is cut off 1 residue early in the read; its end comes from the germline J gene. The V and J genes are TRBV4 and TRBJ1-4; the D gene is possibly TRBD1 (5 bases). The CDR3 extends over 15 amino acids. Trimming left V 6 bases short and J 5 bases short, with 16 bases between. Germline loops: CDR1 LGHDT, CDR2 YNNKQL (reference sequence). CDR3 loop: CASRKWNRINERLFF. CDR3 DNA, as far as it was read: TGTGCCAGCAGGAAGTGGAACAGGATTAACGAAAGATTATTT.

This clone is categorized as medium-sized. Gene names are mouse gene names. The CDR3 end is not reached by the read, which stops 1 residue before it; the germline J gene fills it in. This sequence joins TRBV16 and TRBJ2-7; no definite D call. CDR3 length: 11 amino acids. V lost 0 bases to trimming and J lost 3 bases, with 0 bases between them. The V gene's germline CDR1 is SGHSA and CDR2 FRNQAP. The CDR3 loop reads CASSLDYEQYF. Incomplete CDR3 DNA: TGTGCAAGCAGCTTAGACTATGAACAGTAC.

With regard to this clone: At one of its ends the junction is not consistent with the germline gene, which may arise from a read error. Gene names and germline match the mouse. The CDR3 is cut off 1 residue early in the read; its end comes from the germline J gene. Other DNA sequences in the same sample also yield this CDR3. The chain has TRBV15 and TRBJ2-3; the match to TRBD2 covers 11 bases. This CDR3 comprises 16 residues. The germline CDR1 and CDR2 sequences are SGHND and FRSKSL. The CDR3 is CASSRLGGSSAETLYF. Partial CDR3 DNA: TGCGCCAGCAGTCGACTGGGGGGGTCTAGTGCAGAAACGCTGTAT.

This clone was seen just once. Gene and germline names: mouse. The read halts 1 residue ahead of the CDR3 end, with the missing end drawn from the germline J gene. The chain combines TRBV19 with TRBJ1-1; D unclear. V lost 1 base, J lost 5 bases, and 0 bases lay in between. The CDR3 is made up of 10 amino acids. Germline V gives CDR1 FNHDT, CDR2 SITEND (reference sequence). Partial CDR3 DNA: TGTGCCAGCAGTATAACAGAAGTCTTC. Its translation: CASSITEVF. From start to end, the CDR3 is CASSITEVFF.

A remark on this clone: Gene and germline names: mouse. The read falls 1 residue short of the CDR3 end, and the missing part is taken from the germline J gene. The sample carries other DNA sequences with the same CDR3. V and J are TRBV13-2 and TRBJ2-2; 7 bases align to TRBD2. The CDR3 consists of 14 residues. V trimming: 2 bases; J trimming: 2 bases; junction bases outside the gene matches: 0. Germline CDR1 reads NNHNN; CDR2 reads SYGAGS (reference sequence). CDR3 sequence reads: CASGDWGNTGQLYF. The sequenced part of the CDR3 DNA is TGTGCCAGCGGTGACTGGGGGAACACCGGGCAGCTCTAC.

As regards this clone: These gene names are mouse names. The missing CDR3 end, 1 residue past where the read stops, is filled in from the germline J gene. The chain uses TRBV29 and TRBJ2-2; the D gene is possibly TRBD1 (7 bases). The CDR3 has 15 residues. The germline V and J ends were trimmed by 5 bases and 0 bases, with 10 bases remaining between them. CDR1 and CDR2 (germline): MSHET, SYDVDS. CDR3 bases read: TGTGCTAGCAGTGAGGGGGCCGCAAACACCGGGCAGCTCTAC. Protein sequence: CASSEGAANTGQLY. Given in full, the CDR3 is CASSEGAANTGQLYF. The full variable domain, its missing parts supplied by reference TRBV29 and TRBJ2-2, is DMKVTQMPRYLIKRMGENVLLECGQDMSHETMYWYRQDPGLGLQLIYISYDVDSNSEGDIPKGYRVSRKKREHFSLILDSAKTNQTSVYFCASSEGAANTGQLYFGEGSKLTVL.

On this clone itself: Mouse names are used for the genes. The CDR3 protein is CAWSHWGIQDTQYF. Incomplete CDR3 DNA: TGTGCCTGGAGTCACTGGGGGATCCAAGACACCCAGTAC. V usage is TRBV31 and J usage is TRBJ2-5; 8 bases align to TRBD2. Read coverage stops 1 residue before the CDR3 terminus; the germline J gene supplies the remainder. The germline V gene encodes CDR1 GKSSPN and CDR2 SITVG. Losses at the gene ends were 1 base for V and 2 bases for J; bases not matched to a gene: 2. This CDR3 has 14 amino acids.

In this sample, this clone turned up once. The gene names here belong to mouse. The CDR3 end lies 1 residue beyond the end of the read and is filled in from the germline J gene. The V and J genes are TRBV24 and TRBJ2-4; the match to TRBD1 covers 9 bases. Germline V lookup: CDR1 KGHTA, CDR2 FRNEEI. V shed 6 bases and J 1 base; nucleotides not matched to a gene: 11. This CDR3 is 17 amino acids long. The covered CDR3 bases are TGTGCCAGCAGATCCTCCGGGACAGGGAGGGGTCAAAACACCTTGTAC. Translation gives CASRSSGTGRGQNTLY. The entire CDR3 reads CASRSSGTGRGQNTLYF.

With respect to this clone: Each gene name is a mouse one. The read falls 1 residue short of the CDR3 end, and the missing part is taken from the germline J gene. The chain recombines TRBV12-1 with TRBJ1-3; maybe TRBD1 (6 bases). The germline gives CDR1 SGHSN, CDR2 HYEKVE. The V and J ends lost 0 bases and 0 bases respectively, with 8 bases between them. The CDR3 has 15 residues. CDR3: CASSLGTYSGNTLYF. The sequenced CDR3 bases are TGTGCCAGCTCTCTCGGGACATATTCTGGAAATACGCTCTAT.

Note on this clone: These gene names are mouse names. From the germline J gene comes the end of the CDR3, since the read stops 1 residue before it. The chain uses TRBV13-2 and TRBJ1-6; no firm D call. TRBJ1-6 is reported as an ORF; its role is uncertain. Germline V gene sequence: CDR1 NNHNN, CDR2 SYGAGS (reference sequence). The CDR3 is 13 amino acids. Trimming removed 2 bases from V and 5 bases from J, with 5 bases in between. This CDR3 is CASGEQDNSPLYF. Partial CDR3 DNA: TGTGCCAGCGGTGAGCAGGATAATTCGCCCCTCTAC.

For this clone: The gene names here belong to mouse. The read stops 1 residue short of the end of the CDR3; the missing end is completed from the germline J gene. The chain carries TRBV20 and TRBJ1-4, with a possible D match to TRBD1 (5 bases). The V end was cut by 7 bases, the J end by 4 bases, with 10 bases between. Per germline, CDR1 GFQATS and CDR2 STVNSAI. CDR3 length: 12 amino acids. The CDR3 reads CGVLDNNERLFF. The covered CDR3 bases are TGTGGTGTCCTGGACAACAACGAAAGATTATTT.

This clone has only one observation. Mouse names are used for the genes. The CDR3 extends 1 residue past the end of the read, so its final part is completed from the germline J gene. The V and J genes are TRBV24 and TRBJ2-1, with 8 bases that match TRBD2. V lost 6 bases and J lost 1; bases outside the gene matches: 5. The CDR3 is made up of 15 amino acids. Germline assignment: CDR1 KGHTA and CDR2 FRNEEI. The CDR3 spells CASRLRLGNYAEQFF. The part of the CDR3 DNA that was read is TGTGCCAGCAGACTTCGACTGGGGAACTATGCTGAGCAGTTC.

As for this clone: Gene names refer to mouse genes. The missing CDR3 end, 1 residue past where the read stops, is filled in from the germline J gene. The chain combines TRBV29 with TRBJ2-5, with D perhaps TRBD1 (6 bases). Germline CDR1 MSHET, CDR2 SYDVDS. The CDR3 runs to 13 residues. V shed 6 bases and J shed 2 bases, with 9 bases lying between them. CDR3 DNA (partial): TGTGCTAGCAGCGAAGGGGGCCAAGACACCCAGTAC. Amino acids: CASSEGGQDTQY. The entire CDR3 protein is CASSEGGQDTQYF.

To note about this clone: Mouse gene names and germline throughout. The CDR3 end falls 1 residue outside the read, so it is completed with the germline J gene. The V gene is TRBV3, the J gene TRBJ2-5; D is ambiguous. The germline V gene encodes CDR1 SNHLY and CDR2 FYNGKV (reference sequence). Trimming removed 2 bases from V and 5 bases from J, with 5 bases in between. The CDR3 loop spans 12 amino acids. The DNA read from the CDR3 is TGTGCCAGCAGCTTAAGAGGAGACACCCAGTAC. Protein product: CASSLRGDTQY. The complete CDR3 reads CASSLRGDTQYF.

Of note for this clone: Germline and genes: mouse. The sequenced fragment ends 1 residue before the CDR3 boundary, so the rest is inferred from the germline J gene. V and J are TRBV23 and TRBJ2-1; no DNA check was done on the table's D call, TRBD1. This CDR3 has 15 residues. The V gene's germline CDR1 is KGHTA and CDR2 FQNQQP. The sequenced CDR3 bases are TGCTCCAGCAGTCAATCGGGACAGGGGAGAGCTGAGCAGTTC. Translated: CSSSQSGQGRAEQF. The whole CDR3 protein reads CSSSQSGQGRAEQFF.

As concerns this clone: The gene symbols are mouse symbols. The sequence runs out 1 residue before the end of the CDR3; the remainder is reconstructed from the germline J gene. The rearrangement uses TRBV13-1 and TRBJ1-6; no clear D. TRBJ1-6 is known as an ORF, though its function is uncertain. The CDR3 has 15 amino acids. V dropped 2 bases and J dropped 0 bases, with 6 bases sitting between them. CDR1 is NSHNY, CDR2 SYGAGN, per germline. CDR3 protein: CASSDQNSYNSPLYF. CDR3 bases read: TGTGCCAGCAGTGACCAGAATTCCTATAATTCGCCCCTCTAC.

A word on this clone: Gene names denote mouse genes. The sequenced fragment ends 1 residue before the CDR3 boundary, so the rest is inferred from the germline J gene. V usage is TRBV31 and J usage is TRBJ2-7, with 8 bases that match TRBD2. Germline assignment: CDR1 GKSSPN and CDR2 SITVG. The J segment lost 3 bases and the V segment lost 6 bases, leaving 4 bases of the junction unmatched. This CDR3 has 12 residues. The DNA read from the CDR3 is TGTGCCTGTGACTGGGGCCACTATGAACAGTAC. It codes for CACDWGHYEQY. The full CDR3 is CACDWGHYEQYF.

A few counts support this clone. Mouse names are used for the genes. The CDR3 reads CASSLIGNYEQYF. The sequenced CDR3 bases are TGTGCCAGCAGTCTGATCGGGAACTATGAACAGTAC. The chain links TRBV24 to TRBJ2-7; D gene ambiguous. The CDR3 end lies 1 residue beyond the end of the read and is filled in from the germline J gene. There are 13 residues in the CDR3. V gave up 2 bases and J gave up 3 bases, with 8 bases separating them. Germline lookup yields CDR1 KGHTA and CDR2 FRNEEI.

This clone was detected only once. Gene names denote mouse genes. The read terminates 1 residue before the CDR3 end, so the remaining end is supplied by the germline J gene. Different DNA sequences within this sample yield the same CDR3. The V and J genes are TRBV12-1 and TRBJ2-3, with D unresolved. Germline lookup yields CDR1 SGHSN and CDR2 HYEKVE. Deletions cut 4 bases from V and 1 base from J, with 5 bases between. There are 12 residues in the CDR3. The part of the CDR3 DNA that was read is TGTGCCAGCTCACCGGGTGCAGAAACGCTGTAT. Residues: CASSPGAETLY. The CDR3 in its entirety is CASSPGAETLYF.

Turning to this clone: Each gene name is a mouse one. The read gets to within 1 residue of the CDR3 end, and the germline J gene fills in the rest. This sequence joins TRBV26 and TRBJ1-6; 8 bases fit TRBD1. TRBJ1-6 is noted as an ORF with a role that remains uncertain. Trimming cost V 3 bases and J 5 bases; bases outside gene matches: 3. Germline lookup yields CDR1 KGHPV and CDR2 FQNQEV (reference sequence). This CDR3 region has 15 residues. CDR3 sequence reads: CASSLTGGDNSPLYF. CDR3 bases read: TGTGCCAGCAGTCTAACAGGGGGGGATAATTCGCCCCTCTAC.

On this clone itself: The listed genes are named as in mouse. The CDR3 bases that were read are TGTGCCAGCAGCTTTCTGGGGGGGTATGCAGAAACGCTGTAT. Protein: CASSFLGGYAETLY. Given in full, the CDR3 is CASSFLGGYAETLYF. The rearrangement uses TRBV4 and TRBJ2-3, with 9 positions matching TRBD2. The read gets to within 1 residue of the CDR3 end, and the germline J gene fills in the rest. After removal of 4 bases from V and 2 bases from J, the junction contained 4 bases not matched to a gene. The CDR3 extends over 15 amino acids. The V gene's germline CDR1 is LGHDT and CDR2 YNNKQL (reference sequence).

Remarks on this clone: Mouse gene names and germline throughout. The CDR3 end is not reached by the read, which stops 1 residue before it; the germline J gene fills it in. The V gene is TRBV2, the J gene TRBJ2-5; D gene ambiguous. The CDR3 loop spans 13 amino acids. The germline V and J ends were trimmed by 1 base and 3 bases, with 5 bases remaining between them. CDR1 is LGHNA, CDR2 YSYQKL, per germline. The CDR3: CASSQGEQDTQYF. The part of the CDR3 DNA that was read is TGTGCCAGCAGCCAAGGGGAACAAGACACCCAGTAC.

Worth noting for this clone: The gene names given are mouse names. The read comes to an end 1 residue before the CDR3 does, leaving the germline J gene to fill in the end. The V gene is TRBV19, the J gene TRBJ2-7, with 10 bases identical to TRBD2. Germline V gives CDR1 FNHDT, CDR2 SITEND (reference sequence). V trimming: 3 bases; J trimming: 0 bases; junction bases outside the gene matches: 3. CDR3 length: 15 amino acids. The DNA read from the CDR3 is TGTGCCAGCAGTACGGGACTGGGGCTCTCCTATGAACAGTAC. Translating it yields CASSTGLGLSYEQY. The whole CDR3 protein is CASSTGLGLSYEQYF. Supplemented by reference TRBV19 and TRBJ2-7, the full variable domain reads GGIITQTPKFLIGQEGQKLTLKCQQNFNHDTMYWYRQDSGKGLRLIYYSITENDLQKGDLSEGYDASREKKSSFSLTVTSAQKNEMAVFLCASSTGLGLSYEQYFGPGTRLTVL.

About this clone itself: Mouse germline and gene names are used. The part of the CDR3 DNA that was read is TGTGCCAGCGGTGATCTACGAGTTTCCAACGAAAGATTATTT. Residues: CASGDLRVSNERLF. The whole CDR3 sequence reads CASGDLRVSNERLFF. The chain carries TRBV13-2 and TRBJ1-4; D not certain. The DNA ends 1 residue before the CDR3 does, and the rest of the CDR3 is filled in from the germline J gene. Germline assignment: CDR1 NNHNN and CDR2 SYGAGS (reference sequence). Trimming removed 1 base at V and 0 bases at J, with 7 bases between. This CDR3 comprises 15 residues.

For this clone: These gene names are mouse names. Sequencing ends 1 residue short of the CDR3 end; the germline J gene provides the rest. The chain has TRBV20 and TRBJ1-3; a weak D match, TRBD1 (5 bases). Trimming took off 0 bases at V and 0 bases at J, with 9 bases between the two ends. Germline V gene sequence: CDR1 GFQATS, CDR2 STVNSAI. The CDR3 is 15 residues long. CDR3: CGARDPDNSGNTLYF. Incomplete CDR3 DNA: TGTGGTGCTAGGGATCCGGACAATTCTGGAAATACGCTCTAT.

Of note for this clone: Here the gene names and germline are mouse. The CDR3 end lies 1 residue beyond the end of the read and is filled in from the germline J gene. This sequence joins TRBV26 and TRBJ2-5; 14 positions agree with TRBD2. Germline CDR1 and CDR2: KGHPV and FQNQEV (reference sequence). This CDR3 has 15 residues. The junction had 3 bases not matched to a gene; V was cut back by 2 bases and J by 8 bases. CDR3 sequence reads: CASSLGTGGAGTQYF. The DNA read from the CDR3 is TGTGCCAGCAGTCTGGGGACTGGGGGGGCGGGCACCCAGTAC.

Details on this clone: Gene names and germline match the mouse. Sequencing ends 1 residue short of the CDR3 end; the germline J gene provides the rest. The V and J genes are TRBV26 and TRBJ2-2, with D perhaps matching TRBD1 (5 bases). The germline V and J ends were trimmed by 2 bases and 1 base, with 5 bases remaining between them. The CDR3 extends over 14 amino acids. Germline V gene sequence: CDR1 KGHPV, CDR2 FQNQEV (reference sequence). Here the CDR3 reads CASSLGQNTGQLYF. CDR3 bases read: TGTGCCAGCAGTCTGGGACAAAACACCGGGCAGCTCTAC.

Concerning this clone itself: Mouse germline and gene names are used. The read comes to an end 1 residue before the CDR3 does, leaving the germline J gene to fill in the end. This chain joins TRBV13-1 and TRBJ2-5, with a tentative D call TRBD2 (5 bases). V lost 4 bases and J 2 bases, leaving 8 bases between the germline ends. Germline CDR1 reads NSHNY; CDR2 reads SYGAGN. The CDR3 has 13 amino acids. The CDR3 sequence: CASSLGPQDTQYF. CDR3 DNA (partial): TGTGCCAGCAGTCTGGGCCCCCAAGACACCCAGTAC.

Of note for this clone: Mouse germline and gene names are used. The read terminates 1 residue before the CDR3 end, so the remaining end is supplied by the germline J gene. The chain combines TRBV19 with TRBJ2-3; 7 bases align to TRBD1. V dropped 0 bases and J dropped 0; count of bases not matched to a gene: 4. Germline CDR1 and CDR2: FNHDT and SITEND (reference sequence). The CDR3 is 16 residues long. The part of the CDR3 DNA that was read is TGTGCCAGCAGTATAGGGGACAGCCCTAGTGCAGAAACGCTGTAT. Translated: CASSIGDSPSAETLY. The whole CDR3 protein reads CASSIGDSPSAETLYF.